One and the same sample provided the 5 T cell receptor beta chains below, sequenced in a study of beta chain features in type 1 diabetes (dated by TCRdb to the late 2010s). What the study reported, not specific to this receptor: Type 1 diabetes patients showed a moderate but significant shortening of TCRB CDR3 length in all four CD4+ subsets.

The library was obtained by the immunoSEQ multiplex PCR assay. All of the isolated RNA was reverse transcribed with the High Capacity cDNA Reverse Transcription Kit, so expressed TCRB transcripts were sequenced. In its TCRdb copy, this immuneACCESS table keeps in-frame sequences only and misses some clones. Where compared with another copy, unresolved V genes explain less than half of these, and the others have no known cause. The sample includes 23,000 or so clones, with about two thirds observed a single time. Roughly 4.3% of the sample lies in the top ten. These receptors have no identified antigens. Sequenced input: Tregs from blood. Taken with the paper, the label for cell subset or site translates to: regulatory CD4+ T cells. The source of these receptors is a man younger than 35 with type 1 diabetes.

V and J are TRBV18 and TRBJ1-5, with 10 nucleotides matching TRBD1. The CDR3 covers 17 residues. After removal of 3 bases from V and 2 bases from J, the junction contained 7 bases not matched to a gene. Germline V gene lookup returns CDR1 KGHSH and CDR2 LQKENI. The CDR3 DNA sequence: TGTGCCAGCTCACCGGGACAGGGGCCAAACCGCAATCAGCCCCAGCATTTT. This translates into CASSPGQGPNRNQPQHF.

The rearrangement uses TRBV7-8 and TRBJ2-7; weak D call: TRBD1 (5 bases). The ends were cut back, 2 bases at V and 4 bases at J, with 15 bases in the middle. Looked up from germline, CDR1 is SGHVS and CDR2 is FQNEAQ. The CDR3 is 15 amino acids. In DNA form, the CDR3 reads TGTGCCAGCAGCTTAATCCAGGGATCAAGTTACGAGCAGTACTTC. Amino acid sequence: CASSLIQGSSYEQYF.

CDR3 protein: CASTPGGALTAAFF. The CDR3 nucleotides read TGTGCCAGCACCCCCGGAGGGGCCCTAACAGCAGCTTTCTTT. The chain carries TRBV28 and TRBJ1-1; perhaps TRBD1 as D (5 bases). V lost 7 bases and J 10 bases, leaving 22 bases between the germline ends. The germline CDR1 and CDR2 sequences are MDHEN and SYDVKM. The CDR3 covers 14 residues.

The chain is built from TRBV28 and TRBJ2-7, with TRBD1 matching over 7 bases. The junction had 8 bases not matched to a gene; V was cut back by 6 bases and J by 3 bases. The CDR3 is 14 amino acids. The germline V gene encodes CDR1 MDHEN and CDR2 SYDVKM. In DNA, the CDR3 is TGTGCCAGCAGACGACAGGGCAACTACTACGAGCAGTACTTC. Residues: CASRRQGNYYEQYF.

J is TRBJ2-2 and V is TRBV2, with D maybe TRBD2 (5 bases). V lost 7 bases and J 0 bases, leaving 12 bases between the germline ends. This CDR3 has 15 residues. CDR1 and CDR2 from the germline V gene are SNHLY and FYNNEI. In nucleotides, the CDR3 is TGTGCCAGCAAGAGGGCACCAACGAACACCGGGGAGCTGTTTTTT. Protein: CASKRAPTNTGELFF.